These 8 T cell receptor beta chains originate from one sample sequenced in a study of chemoradiotherapy in HPV16-positive cancers. Libraries were prepared by immunoSEQ multiplex PCR; TCRdb keeps only in-frame clonotypes and omits some of them. Of fewer than 4,500 clones in the sample, roughly 94% were seen once. Sampling was conducted from a patient who underwent chemoradiotherapy. The origin of the receptors is a human donor with HPV-associated anogenital cancer.

The rearrangement uses TRBV9 and TRBJ1-1; D perhaps matches TRBD1 (5 bases). From germline, CDR1 is SGDLS and CDR2 YYNGEE. The CDR3 contains 14 residues. Trimming cost V 4 bases and J 2 bases, with 12 bases left between them. The CDR3 DNA reads as TGTGCCAGCAGCCCTGACAGCATCAACACTGAAGCTTTCTTT. This codes for CASSPDSINTEAFF.

This sequence joins TRBV5-1 and TRBJ1-4, with 7 bases aligning to TRBD1. This CDR3 is 17 amino acids long. Per germline, CDR1 SGHRS and CDR2 YFSETQ. V lost 2 bases, J lost 4 bases, and 11 bases stayed unmatched. The CDR3 here is CASSLTGDGGINEKLFF. The CDR3 bases are TGCGCCAGCAGCTTAACAGGGGATGGGGGAATTAATGAAAAACTGTTTTTT.

The chain combines TRBV5-1 with TRBJ1-2; 8 bases are a match to TRBD1. The J segment lost 7 bases and the V segment lost 4 bases, leaving 9 bases of the junction unmatched. Per the germline V gene, CDR1 is SGHRS and CDR2 is YFSETQ. The CDR3 runs to 14 residues. The CDR3 DNA reads as TGCGCCAGCAGCACCTCCGGACAGGGAACTGGCTACACCTTC. This sequence encodes CASSTSGQGTGYTF. Supplemented by reference TRBV5-1 and TRBJ1-2, the full variable domain reads KAGVTQTPRYLIKTRGQQVTLSCSPISGHRSVSWYQQTPGQGLQFLFEYFSETQRNKGNFPGRFSGRQFSNSRSEMNVSTLELGDSALYLCASSTSGQGTGYTFGSGTRLTVV.

This chain joins TRBV4-2 and TRBJ1-2, with unresolved D. The CDR3 sequence is 15 residues long. The ends were cut back, 3 bases at V and 4 bases at J, with 15 bases in the middle. The germline V gene encodes CDR1 LGHNA and CDR2 YNFKEQ. The CDR3 spells CASSQEGPGPYGYTF. In DNA, the CDR3 is TGTGCCAGCAGCCAGGAGGGCCCCGGCCCCTATGGCTACACCTTC.

This chain connects TRBV10-1 to TRBJ1-1, with D possibly TRBD1 on 6 matching bases. Per the germline V gene, CDR1 is WNHNN and CDR2 is SYGVQD (reference sequence). The CDR3 sequence is 14 residues long. V lost 6 bases and J 1 base, leaving 12 bases between the germline ends. In nucleotides, the CDR3 is TGCGCCAGCAGAGACAGGTGGGGGAACACTGAAGCTTTCTTT. It encodes CASRDRWGNTEAFF.

The gene calls are TRBV6-5 and TRBJ2-7; D possibly corresponds to TRBD2 (6 bases). CDR1 and CDR2 (germline): MNHEY, SVGAGI. The CDR3 spans 14 residues. Trimming cost V 2 bases and J 0 bases, with 8 bases left between them. CDR3 in amino acids: CASSYAGRSYEQYF. Written as DNA, the CDR3 is TGTGCCAGCAGTTACGCGGGGCGCTCCTACGAGCAGTACTTC.

This clone has a handful of counts. V gene TRBV5-1 combines with J gene TRBJ2-1; tentative D call: TRBD1 (6 bases). This CDR3 spans 17 amino acids. Germline CDR1 reads SGHRS; CDR2 reads YFSETQ. With 1 base removed from V and 0 bases from J, the gap between germline ends came to 14 bases. The CDR3 sequence is CASSLPATGSSYNEQFF. CDR3 bases: TGCGCCAGCAGCTTGCCCGCTACAGGGAGCTCCTACAATGAGCAGTTCTTC. Full variable domain (missing parts from reference TRBV5-1 and TRBJ2-1): KAGVTQTPRYLIKTRGQQVTLSCSPISGHRSVSWYQQTPGQGLQFLFEYFSETQRNKGNFPGRFSGRQFSNSRSEMNVSTLELGDSALYLCASSLPATGSSYNEQFFGPGTRLTVL.

Regarding this clone: The junction departs from germline at one end; a sequencing error may be responsible. The chain has TRBV20-1 and TRBJ1-2; 8 bases match TRBD1. CDR3 size: 11 residues. Germline values: CDR1 DFQATT, CDR2 SNEGSKA (reference sequence). The DNA of the CDR3 is TGCAGTGCCCCTCATGGGACAGGCCCTGGATTC. Encoded protein: CSAPHGTGPGF.